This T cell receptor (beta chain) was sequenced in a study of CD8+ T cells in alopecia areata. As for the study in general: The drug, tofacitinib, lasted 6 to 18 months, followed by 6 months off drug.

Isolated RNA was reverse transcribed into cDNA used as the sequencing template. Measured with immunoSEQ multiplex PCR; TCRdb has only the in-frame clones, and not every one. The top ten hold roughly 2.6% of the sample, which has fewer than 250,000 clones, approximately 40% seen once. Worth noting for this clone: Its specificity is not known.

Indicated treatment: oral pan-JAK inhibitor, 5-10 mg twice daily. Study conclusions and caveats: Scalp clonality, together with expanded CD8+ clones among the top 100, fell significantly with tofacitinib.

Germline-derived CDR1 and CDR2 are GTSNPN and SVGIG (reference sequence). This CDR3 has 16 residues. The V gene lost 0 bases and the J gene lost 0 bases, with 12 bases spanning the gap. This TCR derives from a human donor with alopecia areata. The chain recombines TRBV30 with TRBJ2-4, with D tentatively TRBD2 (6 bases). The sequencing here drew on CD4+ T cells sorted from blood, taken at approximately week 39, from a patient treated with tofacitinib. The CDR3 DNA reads TGTGCCTGGAGTGTAGGGAGGAACCTAGCCAAAAACATTCAGTACTTC. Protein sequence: CAWSVGRNLAKNIQYF.